The TCR beta chain under discussion was sequenced for a study of neoadjuvant anti-PD-1 for oral cavity cancer. Trimming left V 4 bases short and J 5 bases short, with 15 bases between. The CDR3 contains 14 residues. Germline V lookup: CDR1 SGHDT, CDR2 YYEEEE. The method was immunoSEQ multiplex PCR; TCRdb's version includes in-frame clones alone and lacks a portion of them. The profile covers 24,000 or so clones, with 25% to 35% appearing a single time and approximately 16% taken by the ten largest. Time point meaning: after neoadjuvant nivolumab, at surgical resection. Patients had newly diagnosed, untreated stage II-IVA oral cavity squamous cell carcinoma.

This sequence was found in a person between 35 and 79 years old with oral cavity squamous cell carcinoma. The specimen was tumor tissue, collected after nivolumab (anti-PD-1) treatment. The chain uses TRBV5-6 and TRBJ1-2; D may be TRBD1 (5 bases). This CDR3 reads CASSPDPGGYGYTF. For the CDR3, the DNA is TGTGCCAGCAGCCCGGACCCGGGGGGGTATGGCTACACCTTC.